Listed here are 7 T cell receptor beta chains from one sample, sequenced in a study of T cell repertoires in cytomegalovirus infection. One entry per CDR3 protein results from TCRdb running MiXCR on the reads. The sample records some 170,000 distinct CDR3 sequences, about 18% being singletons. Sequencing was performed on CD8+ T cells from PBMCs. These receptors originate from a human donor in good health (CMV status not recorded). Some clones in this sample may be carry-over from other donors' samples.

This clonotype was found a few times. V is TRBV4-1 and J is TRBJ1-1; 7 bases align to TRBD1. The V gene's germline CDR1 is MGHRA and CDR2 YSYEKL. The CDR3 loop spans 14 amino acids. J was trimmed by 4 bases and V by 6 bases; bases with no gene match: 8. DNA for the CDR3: TGCGCCAGCAGTCCAAACAGGGGTGGCACTGAAGCTTTCTTT. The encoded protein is CASSPNRGGTEAFF.

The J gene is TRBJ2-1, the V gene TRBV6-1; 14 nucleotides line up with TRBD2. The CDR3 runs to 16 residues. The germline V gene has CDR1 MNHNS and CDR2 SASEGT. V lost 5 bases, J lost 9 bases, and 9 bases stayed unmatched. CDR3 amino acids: CASSLTSGGADAEQFF. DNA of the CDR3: TGTGCCAGCAGTCTGACTAGCGGGGGGGCCGACGCTGAGCAGTTCTTC.

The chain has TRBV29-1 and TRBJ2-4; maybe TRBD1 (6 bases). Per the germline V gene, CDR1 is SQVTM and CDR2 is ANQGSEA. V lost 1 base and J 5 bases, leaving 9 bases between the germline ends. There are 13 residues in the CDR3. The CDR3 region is CSVEGGLQNIQYF. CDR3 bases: TGCAGCGTTGAAGGGGGGCTACAAAACATTCAGTACTTC.

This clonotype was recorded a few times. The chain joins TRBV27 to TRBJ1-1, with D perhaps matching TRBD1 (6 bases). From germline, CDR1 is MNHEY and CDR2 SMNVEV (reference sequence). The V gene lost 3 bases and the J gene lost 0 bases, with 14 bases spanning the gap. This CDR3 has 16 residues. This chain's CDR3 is CASSLDGQPMNTEAFF. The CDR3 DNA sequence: TGTGCCAGCAGTTTGGATGGACAGCCCATGAACACTGAAGCTTTCTTT.

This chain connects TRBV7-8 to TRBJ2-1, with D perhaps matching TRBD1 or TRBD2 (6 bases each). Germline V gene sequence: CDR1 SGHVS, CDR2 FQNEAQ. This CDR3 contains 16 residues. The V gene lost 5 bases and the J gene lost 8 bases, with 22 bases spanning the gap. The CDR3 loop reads CASSPGGGPRMDEQFF. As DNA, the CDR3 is TGTGCCAGCAGCCCAGGAGGGGGGCCCAGGATGGATGAGCAGTTCTTC.

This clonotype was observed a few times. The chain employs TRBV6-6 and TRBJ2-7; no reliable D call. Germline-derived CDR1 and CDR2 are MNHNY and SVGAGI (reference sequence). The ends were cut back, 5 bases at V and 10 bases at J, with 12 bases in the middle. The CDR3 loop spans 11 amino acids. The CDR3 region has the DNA TGTGCCAGCAGTCCTCCGGGCCACCAGTACTTC. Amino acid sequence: CASSPPGHQYF.

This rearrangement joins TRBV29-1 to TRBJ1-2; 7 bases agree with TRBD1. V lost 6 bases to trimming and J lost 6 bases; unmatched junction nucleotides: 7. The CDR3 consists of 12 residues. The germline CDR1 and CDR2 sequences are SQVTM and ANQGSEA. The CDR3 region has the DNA TGCAGCGTCCCGGACAGGTTCGATGGCTACACCTTC. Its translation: CSVPDRFDGYTF.